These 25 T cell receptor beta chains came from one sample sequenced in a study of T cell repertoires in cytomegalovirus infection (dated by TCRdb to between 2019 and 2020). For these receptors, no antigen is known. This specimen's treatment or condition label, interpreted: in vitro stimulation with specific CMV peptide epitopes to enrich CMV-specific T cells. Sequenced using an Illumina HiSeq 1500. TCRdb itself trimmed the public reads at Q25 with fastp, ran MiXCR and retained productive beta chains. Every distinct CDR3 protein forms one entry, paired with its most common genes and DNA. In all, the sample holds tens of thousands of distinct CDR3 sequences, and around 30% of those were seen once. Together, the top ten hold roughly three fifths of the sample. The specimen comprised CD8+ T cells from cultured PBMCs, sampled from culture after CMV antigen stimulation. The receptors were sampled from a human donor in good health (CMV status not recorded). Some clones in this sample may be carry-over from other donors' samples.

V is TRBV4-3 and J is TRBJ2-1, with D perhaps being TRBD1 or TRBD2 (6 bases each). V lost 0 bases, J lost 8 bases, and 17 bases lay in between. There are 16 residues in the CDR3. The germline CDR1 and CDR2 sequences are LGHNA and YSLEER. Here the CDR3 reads CASSQDGGPRDDEQFF. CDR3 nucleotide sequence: TGCGCCAGCAGCCAAGATGGGGGGCCCCGAGACGATGAGCAGTTCTTC.

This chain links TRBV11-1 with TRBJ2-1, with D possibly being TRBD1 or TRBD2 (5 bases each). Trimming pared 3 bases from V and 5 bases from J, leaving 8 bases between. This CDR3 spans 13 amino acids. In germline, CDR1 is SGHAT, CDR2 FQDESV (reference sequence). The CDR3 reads CASSFVGDNEQFF. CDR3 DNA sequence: TGTGCCAGCAGCTTTGTGGGGGACAATGAGCAGTTCTTC.

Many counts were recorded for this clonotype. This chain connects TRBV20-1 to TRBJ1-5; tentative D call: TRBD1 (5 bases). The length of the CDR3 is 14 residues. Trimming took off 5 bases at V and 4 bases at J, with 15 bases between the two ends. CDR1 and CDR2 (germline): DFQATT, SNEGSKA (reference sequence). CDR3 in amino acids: CSAAPGQPNQPQHF. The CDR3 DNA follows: TGCAGTGCTGCCCCCGGACAACCTAATCAGCCCCAGCATTTT.

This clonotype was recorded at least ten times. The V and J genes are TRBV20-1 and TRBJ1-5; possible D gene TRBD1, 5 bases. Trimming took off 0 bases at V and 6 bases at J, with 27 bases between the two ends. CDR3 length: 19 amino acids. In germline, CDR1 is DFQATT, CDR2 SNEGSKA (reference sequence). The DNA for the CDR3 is TGCAGTGCTAGAGATCAGGCGGTTGGGGGTGTACTCGGCGGTCAGCCCCAGCATTTT. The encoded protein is CSARDQAVGGVLGGQPQHF.

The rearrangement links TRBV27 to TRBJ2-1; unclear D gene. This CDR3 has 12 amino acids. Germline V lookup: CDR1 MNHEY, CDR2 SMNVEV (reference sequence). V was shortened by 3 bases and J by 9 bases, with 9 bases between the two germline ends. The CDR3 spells CASSLDGVEQFF. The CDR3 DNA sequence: TGTGCCAGCAGTTTGGACGGTGTTGAGCAGTTCTTC.

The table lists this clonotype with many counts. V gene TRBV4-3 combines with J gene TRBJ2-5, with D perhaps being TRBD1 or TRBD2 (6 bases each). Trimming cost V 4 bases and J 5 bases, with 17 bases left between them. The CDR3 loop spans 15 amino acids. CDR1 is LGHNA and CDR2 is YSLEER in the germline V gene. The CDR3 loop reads CASSRALGGWETQYF. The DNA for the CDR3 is TGCGCCAGCAGCCGGGCTTTGGGGGGCTGGGAGACCCAGTACTTC.

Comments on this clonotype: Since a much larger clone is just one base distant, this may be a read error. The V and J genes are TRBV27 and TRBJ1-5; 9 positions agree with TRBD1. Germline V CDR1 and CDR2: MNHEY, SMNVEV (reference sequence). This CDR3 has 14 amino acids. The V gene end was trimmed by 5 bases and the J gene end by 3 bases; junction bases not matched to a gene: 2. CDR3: CASSRTGANQPQHF. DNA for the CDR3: TGTGCCAGCAGTCGGACAGGGGCCAATCAGCCCCAGCATTTT.

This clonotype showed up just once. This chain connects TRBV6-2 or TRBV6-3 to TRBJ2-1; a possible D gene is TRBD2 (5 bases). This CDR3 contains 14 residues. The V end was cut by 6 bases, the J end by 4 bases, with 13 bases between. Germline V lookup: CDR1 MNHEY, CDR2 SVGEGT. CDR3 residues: CASSGLPIYNEQFF. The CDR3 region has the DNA TGTGCCAGCAGCGGACTTCCAATTTACAATGAGCAGTTCTTC.

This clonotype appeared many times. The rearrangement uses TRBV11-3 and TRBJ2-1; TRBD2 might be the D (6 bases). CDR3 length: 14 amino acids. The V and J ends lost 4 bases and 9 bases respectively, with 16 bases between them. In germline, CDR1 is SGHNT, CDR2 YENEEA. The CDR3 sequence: CASSSLTSRGEQFF. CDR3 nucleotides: TGTGCCAGCAGCTCGCTGACTAGTCGAGGTGAGCAGTTCTTC.

This CDR3 reads CASTQLRGGANEQFF. The DNA for the CDR3 is TGTGCCAGCACCCAATTACGCGGGGGGGCCAATGAGCAGTTCTTC. The rearrangement uses TRBV12-3 or TRBV12-4 and TRBJ2-1; 9 bases map to TRBD2. V lost 7 bases, J lost 6 bases, and 10 bases stayed unmatched. The CDR3 is 15 amino acids.

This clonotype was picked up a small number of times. The CDR3 nucleotides are TGTGCCAGCAGTTTAGGCCAGGGGGGCCAGCCCCAGCATTTT. Protein sequence: CASSLGQGGQPQHF. The chain joins TRBV12-3 or TRBV12-4 to TRBJ1-5; 7 nucleotides line up with TRBD1. V shed 1 base, J shed 7 bases, and the junction held 4 bases outside the gene matches. The CDR3 loop spans 14 amino acids.

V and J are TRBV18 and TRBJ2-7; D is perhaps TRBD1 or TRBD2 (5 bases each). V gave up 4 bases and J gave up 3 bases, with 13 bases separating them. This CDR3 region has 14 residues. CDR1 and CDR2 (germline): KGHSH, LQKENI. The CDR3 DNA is TGTGCCAGCTCACGAGGGTTACAGGTCTACGAGCAGTACTTC. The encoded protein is CASSRGLQVYEQYF.

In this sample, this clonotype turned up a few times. CDR3 DNA: TGCAGCGTTGAGGGGCAGCGGGAGAACTACAATGAGCAGTTCTTC. This translates into CSVEGQRENYNEQFF. The rearrangement links TRBV29-1 to TRBJ2-1, with TRBD2 matching over 8 bases. The CDR3 covers 15 residues. In germline, CDR1 is SQVTM, CDR2 ANQGSEA. With 3 bases clipped from V and 3 bases from J, the junction kept 7 bases outside the gene matches.

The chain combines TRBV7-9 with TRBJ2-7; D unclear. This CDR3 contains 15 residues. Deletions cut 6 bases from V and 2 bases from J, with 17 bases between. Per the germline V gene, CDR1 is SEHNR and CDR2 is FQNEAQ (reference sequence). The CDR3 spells CASRSTLASTYEQYF. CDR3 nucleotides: TGTGCCAGCAGATCTACTCTGGCCTCCACCTACGAGCAGTACTTC.

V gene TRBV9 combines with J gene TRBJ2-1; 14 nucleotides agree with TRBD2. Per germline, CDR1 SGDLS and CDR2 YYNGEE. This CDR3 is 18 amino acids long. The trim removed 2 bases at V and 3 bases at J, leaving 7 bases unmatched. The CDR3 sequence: CASSVSGLAGAVYNEQFF. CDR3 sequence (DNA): TGTGCCAGCAGCGTCTCGGGACTAGCGGGAGCGGTCTACAATGAGCAGTTCTTC. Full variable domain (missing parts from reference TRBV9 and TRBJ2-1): DSGVTQTPKHLITATGQRVTLRCSPRSGDLSVYWYQQSLDQGLQFLIQYYNGEERAKGNILERFSAQQFPDLHSELNLSSLELGDSALYFCASSVSGLAGAVYNEQFFGPGTRLTVL.

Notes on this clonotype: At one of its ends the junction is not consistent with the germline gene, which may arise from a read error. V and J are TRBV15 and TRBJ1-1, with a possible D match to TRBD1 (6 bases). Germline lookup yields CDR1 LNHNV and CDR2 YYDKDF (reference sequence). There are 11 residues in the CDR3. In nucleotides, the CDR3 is TGTGTCACCGCTACAGGGCGACGAGCTTTCTTT. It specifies CVTATGRRAFF.

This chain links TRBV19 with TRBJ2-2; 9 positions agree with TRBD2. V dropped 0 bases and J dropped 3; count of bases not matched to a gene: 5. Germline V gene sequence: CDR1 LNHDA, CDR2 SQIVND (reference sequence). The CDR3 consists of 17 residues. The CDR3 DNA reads TGTGCCAGTAGTATAGATCGCGGGGGGGCCGACACCGGGGAGCTGTTTTTT. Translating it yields CASSIDRGGADTGELFF. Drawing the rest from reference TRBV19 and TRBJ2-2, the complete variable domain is DGGITQSPKYLFRKEGQNVTLSCEQNLNHDAMYWYRQDPGQGLRLIYYSQIVNDFQKGDIAEGYSVSREKKESFPLTVTSAQKNPTAFYLCASSIDRGGADTGELFFGEGSRLTVL.

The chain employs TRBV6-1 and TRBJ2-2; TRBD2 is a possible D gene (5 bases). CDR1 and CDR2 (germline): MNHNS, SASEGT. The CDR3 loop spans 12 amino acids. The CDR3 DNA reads TGTGGTGCGGGTAGCGACACCGGGGAGCTGTTTTTT. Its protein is CGAGSDTGELFF.

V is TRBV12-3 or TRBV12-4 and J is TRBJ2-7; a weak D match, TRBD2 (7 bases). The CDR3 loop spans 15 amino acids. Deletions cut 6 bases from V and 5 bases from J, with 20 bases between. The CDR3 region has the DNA TGTGCCAGCAGCCCAACTGGGGGGGCGAGTAACGAGCAGTACTTC. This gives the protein CASSPTGGASNEQYF.

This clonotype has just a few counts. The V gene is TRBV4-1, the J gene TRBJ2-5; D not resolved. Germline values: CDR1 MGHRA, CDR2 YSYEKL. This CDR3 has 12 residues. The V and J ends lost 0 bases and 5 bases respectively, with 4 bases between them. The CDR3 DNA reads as TGCGCCAGCAGCCAAGATGAGGAGACCCAGTACTTC. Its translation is CASSQDEETQYF.

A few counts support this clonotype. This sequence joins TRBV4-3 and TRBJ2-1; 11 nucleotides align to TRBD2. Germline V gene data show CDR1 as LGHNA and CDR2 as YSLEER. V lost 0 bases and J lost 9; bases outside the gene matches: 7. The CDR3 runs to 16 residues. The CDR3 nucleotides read TGCGCCAGCAGCCAAGATCGAGTAGCGGGAGGGGTTGAGCAGTTCTTC. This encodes CASSQDRVAGGVEQFF.

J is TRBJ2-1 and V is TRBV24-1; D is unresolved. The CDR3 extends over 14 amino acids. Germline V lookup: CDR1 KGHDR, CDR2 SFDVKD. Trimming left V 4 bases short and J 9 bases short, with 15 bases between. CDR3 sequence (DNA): TGTGCCACCAGTGAGTCTTTTGGGCTCAGTGAGCAGTTCTTC. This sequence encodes CATSESFGLSEQFF.

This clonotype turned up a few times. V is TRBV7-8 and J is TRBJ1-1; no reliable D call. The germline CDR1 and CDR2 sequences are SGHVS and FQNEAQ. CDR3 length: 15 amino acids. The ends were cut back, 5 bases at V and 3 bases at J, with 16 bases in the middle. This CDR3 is CASSQRRGPDTEAFF. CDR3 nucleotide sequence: TGTGCCAGCAGCCAGCGTCGTGGTCCGGACACTGAAGCTTTCTTT. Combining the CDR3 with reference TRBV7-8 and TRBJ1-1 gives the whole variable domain GAGVSQSPRYKVAKRGQDVALRCDPISGHVSLFWYQQALGQGPEFLTYFQNEAQLDKSGLPSDRFFAERPEGSVSTLKIQRTQQEDSAVYLCASSQRRGPDTEAFFGQGTRLTVV.

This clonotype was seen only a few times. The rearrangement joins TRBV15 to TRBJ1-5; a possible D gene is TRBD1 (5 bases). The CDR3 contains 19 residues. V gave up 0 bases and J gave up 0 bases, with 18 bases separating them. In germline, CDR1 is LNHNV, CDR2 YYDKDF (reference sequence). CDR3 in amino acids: CATSRETKYNRYSNQPQHF. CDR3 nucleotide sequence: TGTGCCACCAGCAGAGAAACCAAGTACAACAGGTATAGCAATCAGCCCCAGCATTTT.

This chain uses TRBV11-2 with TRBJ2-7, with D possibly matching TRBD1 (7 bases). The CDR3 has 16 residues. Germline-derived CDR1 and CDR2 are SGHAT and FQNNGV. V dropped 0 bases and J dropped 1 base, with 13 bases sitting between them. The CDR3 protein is CASSLDGRDRSYEQYF. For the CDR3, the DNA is TGTGCCAGCAGCTTAGATGGGCGGGACAGATCCTACGAGCAGTACTTC.